This T cell receptor (beta chain) was identified in a study of T cells after yellow fever vaccination. Study-wide context: The SMART-Seq v4 Ultra Low Input method served to prepare the low-cell-number fractions.

CDR1 SQVTM and CDR2 ANQGSEA come from the germline V gene. Unmatched junction bases numbered 9, after V lost 5 bases and J lost 6 bases. The CDR3 spans 14 residues. In its sample, this clonotype was seen many times. Its matching antigen is unknown. Study findings and constraints: After the booster, about 95% of CD4 and more than 75% of CD8 primary-response clones were re-detected.

5'RACE template switching added a universal primer site and UMIs to TCR cDNA. Via MiXCR, TCRdb re-called the 5' RACE reads, giving one row per CDR3 protein. The sample lists roughly 150,000 distinct CDR3 sequences, almost 7% occurring once. The chain links TRBV29-1 to TRBJ2-3, with 9 bases lining up with TRBD2. Sequenced material: CD4+ T cells sorted from PBMCs, taken around 5 days after the first yellow fever vaccination. The origin of this receptor is a man aged 18 to 30 who received the YFV17D yellow fever vaccine. CDR3 sequence: CSVKEGGGADTQYF. In nucleotides, the CDR3 is TGCAGCGTTAAGGAGGGCGGGGGGGCCGATACGCAGTATTTT.